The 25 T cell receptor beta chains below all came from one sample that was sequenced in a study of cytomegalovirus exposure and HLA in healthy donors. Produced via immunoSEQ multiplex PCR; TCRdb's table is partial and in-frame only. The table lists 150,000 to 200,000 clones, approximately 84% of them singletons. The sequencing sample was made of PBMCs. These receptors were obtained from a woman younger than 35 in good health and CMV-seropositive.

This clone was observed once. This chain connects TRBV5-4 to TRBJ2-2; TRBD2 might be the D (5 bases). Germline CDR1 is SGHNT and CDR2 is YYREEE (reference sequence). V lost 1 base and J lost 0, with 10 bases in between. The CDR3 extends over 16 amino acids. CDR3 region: CASSLYPGSNTGELFF. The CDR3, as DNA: TGTGCCAGCAGCTTGTATCCGGGGTCGAACACCGGGGAGCTGTTTTTT.

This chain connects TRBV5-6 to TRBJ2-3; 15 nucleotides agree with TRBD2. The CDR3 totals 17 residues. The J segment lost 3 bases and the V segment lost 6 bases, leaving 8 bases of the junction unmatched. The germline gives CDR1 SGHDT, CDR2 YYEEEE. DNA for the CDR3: TGTGCCAGCACCAGGACTAGCGGGGGGGCCGGGACAGATACGCAGTATTTT. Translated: CASTRTSGGAGTDTQYF.

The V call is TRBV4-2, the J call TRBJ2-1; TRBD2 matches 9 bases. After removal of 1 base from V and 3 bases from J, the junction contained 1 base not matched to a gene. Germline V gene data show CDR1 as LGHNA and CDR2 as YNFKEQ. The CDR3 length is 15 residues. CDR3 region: CASSQGGGDYNEQFF. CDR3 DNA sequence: TGTGCCAGCAGCCAAGGCGGGGGGGACTACAATGAGCAGTTCTTC.

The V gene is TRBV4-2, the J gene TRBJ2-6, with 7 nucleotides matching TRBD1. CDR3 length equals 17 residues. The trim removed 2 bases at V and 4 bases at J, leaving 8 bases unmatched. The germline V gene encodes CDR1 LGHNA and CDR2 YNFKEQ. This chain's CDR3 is CASSQMLTGTGANVLTF. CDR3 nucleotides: TGTGCCAGCAGCCAAATGTTGACAGGGACCGGGGCCAACGTCCTGACTTTC.

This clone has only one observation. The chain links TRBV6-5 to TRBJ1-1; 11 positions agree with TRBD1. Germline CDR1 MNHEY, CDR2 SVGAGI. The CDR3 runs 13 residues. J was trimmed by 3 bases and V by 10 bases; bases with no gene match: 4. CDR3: CATRGQGDTEAFF. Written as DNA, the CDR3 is TGTGCCACCCGGGGACAGGGGGACACTGAAGCTTTCTTT.

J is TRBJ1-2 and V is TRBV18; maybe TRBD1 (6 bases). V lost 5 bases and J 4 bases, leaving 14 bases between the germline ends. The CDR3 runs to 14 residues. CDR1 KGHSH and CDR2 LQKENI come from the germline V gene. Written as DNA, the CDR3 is TGTGCCAGCTCAGGAAACAGGGACCTCTATGGCTACACCTTC. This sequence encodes CASSGNRDLYGYTF.

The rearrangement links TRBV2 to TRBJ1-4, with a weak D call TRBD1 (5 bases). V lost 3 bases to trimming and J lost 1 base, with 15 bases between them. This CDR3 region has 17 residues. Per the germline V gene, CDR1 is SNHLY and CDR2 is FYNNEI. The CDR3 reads CASSDWQGMVTNEKLFF. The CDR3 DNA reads TGTGCCAGCAGTGATTGGCAGGGAATGGTAACTAATGAAAAACTGTTTTTT.

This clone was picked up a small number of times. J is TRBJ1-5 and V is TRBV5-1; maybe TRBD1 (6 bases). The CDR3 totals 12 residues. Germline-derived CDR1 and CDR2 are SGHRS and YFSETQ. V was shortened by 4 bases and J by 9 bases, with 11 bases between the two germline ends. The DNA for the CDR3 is TGCGCCAGCAGCGACACCAGGGGGCCCCAGCATTTT. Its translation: CASSDTRGPQHF.

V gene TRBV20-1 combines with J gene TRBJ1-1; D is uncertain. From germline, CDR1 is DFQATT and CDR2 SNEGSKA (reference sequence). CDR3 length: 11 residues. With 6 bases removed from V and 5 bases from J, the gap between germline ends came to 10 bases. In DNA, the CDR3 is TGCAGTGCGAGTCGAATGACTGAAGCTTTCTTT. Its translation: CSASRMTEAFF.

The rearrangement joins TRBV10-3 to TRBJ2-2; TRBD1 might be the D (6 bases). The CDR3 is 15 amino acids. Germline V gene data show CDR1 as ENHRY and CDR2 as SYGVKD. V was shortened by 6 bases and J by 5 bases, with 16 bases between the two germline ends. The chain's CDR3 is CAISSQGLGTGELFF. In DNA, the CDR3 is TGTGCCATCAGCTCCCAGGGGCTCGGGACCGGGGAGCTGTTTTTT.

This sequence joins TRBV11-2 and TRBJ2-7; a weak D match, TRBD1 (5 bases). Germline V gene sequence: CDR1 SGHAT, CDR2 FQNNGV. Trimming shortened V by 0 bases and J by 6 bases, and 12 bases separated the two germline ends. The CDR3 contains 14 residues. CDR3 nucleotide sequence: TGTGCCAGCAGCTTAGAAGGGGTCGTTGCCGAGCAGTACTTC. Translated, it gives CASSLEGVVAEQYF.

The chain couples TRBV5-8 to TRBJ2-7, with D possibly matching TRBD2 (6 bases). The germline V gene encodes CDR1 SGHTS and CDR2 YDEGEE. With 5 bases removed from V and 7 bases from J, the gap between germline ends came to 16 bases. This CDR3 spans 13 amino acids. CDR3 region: CASRRAGSGEQYF. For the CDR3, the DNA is TGTGCCAGCAGAAGAGCGGGTTCGGGGGAGCAGTACTTC.

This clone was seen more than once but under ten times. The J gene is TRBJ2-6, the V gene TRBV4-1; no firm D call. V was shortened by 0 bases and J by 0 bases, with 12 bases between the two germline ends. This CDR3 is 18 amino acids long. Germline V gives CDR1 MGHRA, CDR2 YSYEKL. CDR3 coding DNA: TGCGCCAGCAGCCAAGAAATTCTTCTGCGCTCTGGGGCCAACGTCCTGACTTTC. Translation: CASSQEILLRSGANVLTF.

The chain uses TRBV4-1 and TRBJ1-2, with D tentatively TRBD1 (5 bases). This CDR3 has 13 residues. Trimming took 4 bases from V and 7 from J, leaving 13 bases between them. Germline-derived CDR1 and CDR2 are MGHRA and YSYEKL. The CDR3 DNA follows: TGCGCCAGCAGCCTCAGGGCAGGGTTTGGCTACACCTTC. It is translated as CASSLRAGFGYTF.

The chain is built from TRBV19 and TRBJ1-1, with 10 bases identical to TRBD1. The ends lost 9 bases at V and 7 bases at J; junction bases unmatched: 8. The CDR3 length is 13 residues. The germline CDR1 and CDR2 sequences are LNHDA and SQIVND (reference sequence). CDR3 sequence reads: CASGTGVAYEAFF. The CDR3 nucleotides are TGTGCCAGCGGGACAGGGGTTGCTTATGAAGCTTTCTTT.

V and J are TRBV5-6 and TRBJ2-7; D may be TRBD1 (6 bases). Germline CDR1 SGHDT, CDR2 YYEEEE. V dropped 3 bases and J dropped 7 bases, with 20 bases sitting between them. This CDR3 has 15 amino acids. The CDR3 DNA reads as TGTGCCAGCAGCTCTACCGGTACAGGGCCGAGTGAGCAGTACTTC. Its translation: CASSSTGTGPSEQYF.

CDR3 in DNA: TGCGCCAGCAGCTTGACAGGGGGTGAGACCCAGTACTTC. Its translation: CASSLTGGETQYF. This rearrangement joins TRBV5-1 to TRBJ2-5, with 8 bases fitting TRBD1. The V gene's germline CDR1 is SGHRS and CDR2 YFSETQ. The junction had 1 base not matched to a gene; V was cut back by 1 base and J by 5 bases. The CDR3 has 13 residues.

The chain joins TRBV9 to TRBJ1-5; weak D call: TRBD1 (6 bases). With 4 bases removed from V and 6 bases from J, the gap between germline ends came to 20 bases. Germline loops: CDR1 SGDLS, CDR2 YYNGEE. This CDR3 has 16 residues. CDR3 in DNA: TGTGCCAGCAGCCAAGAGGGGGGGCCGCAGGGTCAGCCCCAGCATTTT. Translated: CASSQEGGPQGQPQHF.

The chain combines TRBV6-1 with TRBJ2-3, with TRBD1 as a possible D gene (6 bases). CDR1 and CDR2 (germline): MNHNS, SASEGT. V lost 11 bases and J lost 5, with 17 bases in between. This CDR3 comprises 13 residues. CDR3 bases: TGTGCCGGAACCTCAGGGGTCGGAGATACGCAGTATTTT. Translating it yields CAGTSGVGDTQYF.

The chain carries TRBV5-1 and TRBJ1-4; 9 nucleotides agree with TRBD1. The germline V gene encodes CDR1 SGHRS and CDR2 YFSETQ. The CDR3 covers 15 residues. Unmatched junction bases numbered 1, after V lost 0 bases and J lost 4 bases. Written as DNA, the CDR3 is TGCGCCAGCAGCTTGGGACAGGGGGTTAATGAAAAACTGTTTTTT. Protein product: CASSLGQGVNEKLFF.

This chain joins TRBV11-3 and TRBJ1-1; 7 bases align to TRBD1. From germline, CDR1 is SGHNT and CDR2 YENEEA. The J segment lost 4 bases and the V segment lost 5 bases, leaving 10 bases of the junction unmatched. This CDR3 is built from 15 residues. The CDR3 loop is CASSTNTGAGTEAFF. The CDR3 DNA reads TGTGCCAGCAGCACAAACACAGGGGCGGGCACTGAAGCTTTCTTT.

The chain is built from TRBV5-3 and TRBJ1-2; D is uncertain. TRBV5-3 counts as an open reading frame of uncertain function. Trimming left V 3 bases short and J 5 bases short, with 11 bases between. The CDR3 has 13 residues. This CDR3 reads CARSSAGKYGYTF. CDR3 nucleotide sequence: TGTGCCAGAAGCTCCGCGGGGAAGTATGGCTACACCTTC.

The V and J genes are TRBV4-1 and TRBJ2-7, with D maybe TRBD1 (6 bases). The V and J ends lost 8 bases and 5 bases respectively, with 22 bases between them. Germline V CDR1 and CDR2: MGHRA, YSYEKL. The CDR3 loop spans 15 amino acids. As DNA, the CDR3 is TGCGCCAGCCGCGCTGTGGATAGCAGGGGCAACGAGCAGTACTTC. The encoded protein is CASRAVDSRGNEQYF.

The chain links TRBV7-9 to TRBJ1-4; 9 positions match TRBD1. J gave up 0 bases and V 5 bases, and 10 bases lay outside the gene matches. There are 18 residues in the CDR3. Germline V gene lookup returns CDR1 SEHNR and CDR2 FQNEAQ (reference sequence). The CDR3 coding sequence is TGTGCCAGCAGCGCAGGGGGGACAGGGAGTACAACTAATGAAAAACTGTTTTTT. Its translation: CASSAGGTGSTTNEKLFF.

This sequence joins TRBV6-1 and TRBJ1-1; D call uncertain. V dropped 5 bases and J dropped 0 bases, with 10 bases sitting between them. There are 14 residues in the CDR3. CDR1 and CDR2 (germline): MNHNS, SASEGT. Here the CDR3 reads CASSRGALNTEAFF. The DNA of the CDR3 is TGTGCCAGCAGTCGGGGAGCTTTGAACACTGAAGCTTTCTTT.